This T cell receptor beta chain was sequenced for a study of cytomegalovirus exposure and HLA in healthy donors. Overall study findings and caveats: The study designated about 180 TCR beta chains cytomegalovirus-associated.

TCRdb's copy holds only in-frame clones and misses some; the assay was immunoSEQ multiplex PCR. The sample shows under 250,000 clones, more than 75% of them seen only once. The donors were part of the validation cohort of 120 subjects. That cohort was separate from the first cohort, which comprised under 700 subjects. The germline V gene encodes CDR1 MNHEY and CDR2 SMNVEV (reference sequence). The CDR3 runs to 15 residues. With V trimmed by 5 bases and J by 7 bases, 7 bases remained unmatched. Notes on this clone: Antigen unknown.

The origin of this receptor is a woman aged 18-29 years in good health and CMV-seropositive. The chain recombines TRBV27 with TRBJ2-7, with TRBD2 matching 14 bases. Source material: PBMCs. The CDR3 loop is CASSPGTSGSREQYF. DNA for the CDR3: TGTGCCAGCAGTCCCGGGACTAGCGGGAGTCGAGAGCAGTACTTC.